These T cell receptor beta chains were read from a single sample in a study of regulatory and conventional T cells in RAG deficiency. Sequenced by immunoSEQ multiplex PCR; TCRdb stores in-frame clones only, minus some. Among 15,000 to 20,000 clones, roughly 86% were seen once, and the ten largest hold almost 1.5%. These records were also assigned to another study, of regulatory T cells.

Sequences were obtained from Tregs sorted from blood. All receptors come from a human donor in good health. The CDR3 runs from the conserved cysteine through the conserved F or W. D genes are given only for firm matches. Expanded clones are given a class, and other clones once, few, many or no size at all.

v_gene	d_gene	abundance	j_gene	CDR3aa	CDR3nt
TRBV19	TRBD2	once	TRBJ2-1	CASSIRGGPLGEQFF	TGTGCCAGTAGTATCCGGGGGGGCCCCCTTGGTGAGCAGTTCTTC
TRBV28	NA	NA	TRBJ2-1	CASSSQVAGMVFF	TGTGCCAGCAGTAGTCAAGTGGCGGGAATGGTGTTCTTC
TRBV5-1	NA	NA	TRBJ1-3	CASSGGGRSGNTIYF	TGCGCCAGCAGCGGAGGTGGCCGCTCTGGAAACACCATATATTTT
TRBV5-1	TRBD2	NA	TRBJ2-5	CASSGEGMKTQYF	TGCGCCAGCTCCGGGGAGGGGATGAAGACCCAGTACTTC
TRBV7-9	NA	NA	TRBJ2-3	CASKITGLDTQYF	TGTGCCAGCAAGATAACAGGTTTGGATACGCAGTATTTT
TRBV19	NA	NA	TRBJ2-1	CASKGGNYNEQFF	TGTGCCAGTAAGGGCGGAAACTACAATGAGCAGTTCTTC
TRBV5-1	NA	NA	TRBJ1-1	CASSLADRNTEAFF	TGCGCCAGCAGCTTGGCAGACAGAAACACTGAAGCTTTCTTT
TRBV5-4	NA	NA	TRBJ2-7	CASSPPGRNYEQYF	TGTGCCAGCAGCCCTCCGGGACGTAACTACGAGCAGTACTTC
TRBV10-3	NA	NA	TRBJ1-6	CAISDRENSPLHF	TGTGCCATCAGTGATCGGGAGAATTCACCCCTCCACTTT
TRBV15	NA	NA	TRBJ2-1	CATTRGNEQFF	TGTGCCACCACCCGGGGTAATGAGCAGTTCTTC
TRBV6-5	NA	NA	TRBJ2-2	CASSSVTGTELFF	TGTGCCAGCAGTTCGGTTACAGGAACGGAGCTGTTTTTT
TRBV5-1	TRBD1	few	TRBJ1-6	CASSFDRGSNSPLHF	TGCGCCAGCAGCTTCGACAGGGGAAGCAATTCACCCCTCCACTTT
TRBV11-3	NA	NA	TRBJ2-7	CASSLDRGDEQYF	TGTGCCAGCAGCTTAGATCGGGGAGACGAGCAGTACTTC
TRBV6-5	NA	NA	TRBJ1-6	CASSDNRVKLHF	TGTGCCAGCAGTGACAACAGGGTTAAACTCCACTTT
TRBV18	NA	few	TRBJ1-3	CASSPQDLSGNTIYF	TGTGCCAGCTCACCACAGGACCTCTCTGGAAACACCATATATTTT
TRBV9	NA	NA	TRBJ2-3	CASSDVLGTDTQYF	TGTGCCAGCAGCGATGTCCTGGGCACAGATACGCAGTATTTT
TRBV7-3	NA	NA	TRBJ2-2	CASSLRGGLTGELFF	TGTGCCAGCAGCTTAAGAGGCGGACTCACCGGGGAGCTGTTTTTT
TRBV29-1	NA	NA	TRBJ2-2	CSVPVRQSSYSGELFF	TGCAGCGTCCCCGTTCGACAGTCATCCTATTCAGGGGAGCTGTTTTTT
TRBV5-1	TRBD2	NA	TRBJ2-5	CASTGLAGGGETQYF	TGCGCCAGCACAGGACTAGCGGGAGGAGGAGAGACCCAGTACTTC
TRBV5-1	TRBD2	NA	TRBJ2-7	CASSWTSGSPRRSYEQYF	TGCGCCAGCAGCTGGACTAGCGGGAGCCCACGACGTTCATACGAGCAGTACTTC
TRBV5-5	NA	NA	TRBJ1-1	CASSPGVLMNTEAFF	TGTGCCAGCAGCCCCGGAGTCCTTATGAACACTGAAGCTTTCTTT
TRBV10-2	TRBD2	once	TRBJ2-7	CASSAASGGAGEQYF	TGCGCCAGCAGTGCGGCTAGCGGGGGGGCAGGAGAGCAGTACTTC
TRBV9	NA	NA	TRBJ1-3	CASSVGGAIGNTIYF	TGTGCCAGCAGCGTAGGTGGGGCTATTGGAAACACCATATATTTT
TRBV15	NA	NA	TRBJ2-3	CATSRGPAGLAPDTQYF	TGTGCCACCAGCAGAGGCCCAGCGGGCTTGGCTCCAGATACGCAGTATTTT
TRBV4-1	NA	NA	TRBJ2-5	CASSQGAGPQYF	TGCGCCAGCAGCCAAGGGGCTGGGCCCCAGTACTTC
TRBV18	NA	NA	TRBJ1-6	CASSPPGVRSMNSPLHF	TGTGCCAGCTCACCACCGGGGGTCCGATCTATGAATTCACCCCTCCACTTT
TRBV6-4	NA	NA	TRBJ1-1	CASRLYGSPNTEAFF	TGTGCCAGCAGGCTTTACGGGTCGCCGAACACTGAAGCTTTCTTT
TRBV28	NA	NA	TRBJ2-1	CASSLLLVEDNEQFF	TGTGCCAGCAGTTTATTGCTAGTAGAGGACAACGAGCAGTTCTTC
TRBV2	NA	NA	TRBJ1-4	CASSVVPTNEKLFF	TGTGCCAGCAGTGTCGTGCCAACTAATGAAAAACTGTTTTTT
TRBV4-1	NA	NA	TRBJ2-7	CASSQVTSLKGEQYF	TGCGCCAGCAGCCAAGTTACTAGCCTCAAGGGCGAGCAGTACTTC
TRBV7-9	NA	once	TRBJ2-3	CASSLGRGAGSTDTQYF	TGTGCCAGCAGCTTAGGCCGGGGGGCGGGCAGCACAGATACGCAGTATTTT
TRBV28	TRBD1	few	TRBJ1-4	CASSRDRANEKLFF	TGTGCCAGCAGCCGAGACAGGGCAAATGAAAAACTGTTTTTT
TRBV7-9	NA	NA	TRBJ1-2	CASSSPGQQANYGYTF	TGTGCCAGCAGCTCCCCGGGACAACAAGCTAACTATGGCTACACCTTC
TRBV7-3	NA	NA	TRBJ2-6	CASSFTGTSGANVLTF	TGTGCCAGCAGCTTTACTGGTACCTCTGGGGCCAACGTCCTGACTTTC
TRBV11-3	NA	NA	TRBJ2-7	CASSLDSDREQYF	TGTGCCAGCAGCTTAGATTCGGACAGAGAGCAGTACTTC
TRBV5-1	NA	NA	TRBJ2-1	CASSLRRSRYNEQFF	TGCGCCAGCAGCTTGAGGAGGTCCCGGTACAATGAGCAGTTCTTC
TRBV19	TRBD2	NA	TRBJ2-2	CASRNSGGETGELFF	TGTGCCAGTAGAAATAGCGGGGGTGAAACCGGGGAGCTGTTTTTT
TRBV7-8	NA	NA	TRBJ1-4	CASGRKAAAATNEKLFF	TGTGCTTCCGGGAGGAAGGCAGCCGCGGCAACTAATGAAAAACTGTTTTTT